This section outlines one TCR beta chain sequence together with its context. This clonotype occurred a few times. Its antigen is unknown. The input lacks base qualities; no much larger clone sits a single base away. The source of the sample is a study of T cells after yellow fever vaccination (dated by TCRdb to about 2019). About the study as a whole: The SMART-Seq v4 Ultra Low Input RNA kit was used to prepare libraries from fractions with low cell numbers. Bulk TCR alpha and beta repertoires were sequenced longitudinally to track T-cell clones before and after primary and booster YFV17D yellow fever vaccination. Two healthy male donors, one aged 18 to 30 and one aged 30 to 40 years, were included in the cohort. Blood was collected at multiple timepoints before and after primary and secondary immunization, and bulk PBMC replicates and cell subsets were isolated. Study-wide findings and limitations: Most clones expanded after primary vaccination (about 96% of CD4 and 88% of CD8) were re-detected after the booster, suggesting that broad memory maintenance occurred. Computational filtering was needed because FACS-sorted repertoires could contain abundant contaminating clonotypes from the bulk population. Because only a couple of donors were included in the study, the extent to which the findings can be generalized is limited. Compared with the primary T-cell response, the secondary T-cell response was weaker but faster, peaking on day 5 rather than day 15. A small share of clonotypes occurred in both CD4 and CD8 compartments, likely arising from convergent recombination.

The sample's treatment or condition label, decoded: live attenuated yellow fever vaccine strain. PBMCs were isolated from peripheral blood using a standard Ficoll-Paque protocol. CD4 and CD8 T-cell fractions were isolated with Dynabeads CD4 and CD8 positive selection kits. TriZol was used to extract RNA from bulk PBMCs, from CD4 and CD8 fractions, and from dextramer-positive and dextramer-negative fractions. Relative to germline, V is missing 6 bases and J is missing 4 bases, with 6 bases of the junction outside any gene match. Based on the germline V gene (reference sequence), the CDR1 and CDR2 sequences are MNHNY and SVGAGI. The cysteine opens and the phenylalanine closes a CDR3 of 13 amino acids. The sequence is cut down to CDR3 DNA, 39 bases in frame from base 1. These reads were obtained on an Illumina NovaSeq 6000. Synthesis of TCR cDNA relied on 5'RACE template switching, a step that introduced a universal primer site along with unique molecular identifiers. Priming of cDNA synthesis was performed from both the TCR alpha and TCR beta constant segments. Library amplification involved two PCR steps, and the second step added sample barcodes and sequencing adapters. Sequencing of libraries was performed on Illumina HiSeq 2500 (2x100 bp) or NovaSeq (2x150 bp). The original methods were these. Reads were demultiplexed and collapsed into UMI consensus sequences with MIGEC, and V(D)J alignment was performed with MiXCR. Using edgeR on replicate PBMC samples, clonotypes were called vaccine-responding if FDR was below 0.01 and the log2 fold change was above 5 up to day 15. Bulk clonotypes were assigned CD4 or CD8 identity according to which sequenced CD4 or CD8 repertoire held them at higher abundance. The public reads were run again by TCRdb, first through fastp at Q25 and then through MiXCR, and only productive beta chains were kept. Each CDR3 protein gets just one entry, which takes the most common genes and DNA from the rows behind it. TCRdb's processing, not the study's, gives the V and J calls here. This sample comprises a few hundred thousand distinct CDR3 sequences, 5.2% of them detected only once. Jointly, the top ten make up about 3.5% of the sample.

The material was CD4+ T cells sorted from PBMCs, obtained on the day of the yellow fever booster vaccination. The source of this sequence is a man younger than 30 who received the YFV17D yellow fever vaccine. This receptor chain uses TRBV6-6 and TRBJ2-7; TRBD2 aligns with 7 central bases. At the DNA level, the sequence is TGTGCCAGCAGCCGGGGGGAAGGTTACGAGCAGTACTTC. This codes for CASSRGEGYEQYF.